What follows are 26 T cell receptor beta chains derived from one specimen sequenced in a study of cytomegalovirus exposure and HLA in healthy donors. PCR employed 60 Vbeta and 13 Jbeta primers. Profiled with immunoSEQ multiplex PCR; TCRdb holds only in-frame clones, not every one. The sample shows about 180,000 clones, 60% to 85% of them seen only once. The sequenced sample was PBMCs. These receptor sequences come from a male donor in good health and CMV-seronegative.

The chain uses TRBV7-9 and TRBJ1-4; TRBD1 agrees at 7 bases. This CDR3 has 18 amino acids. The trim removed 5 bases at V and 0 bases at J, leaving 12 bases unmatched. CDR1 is SEHNR, CDR2 FQNEAQ, per germline (reference sequence). The chain's CDR3 is CASSLRTGATSTNEKLFF. In nucleotides, the CDR3 is TGTGCCAGCAGCCTCCGGACAGGCGCCACGTCAACTAATGAAAAACTGTTTTTT.

The rearrangement uses TRBV4-1 and TRBJ1-2, with D unresolved. Germline CDR1 reads MGHRA; CDR2 reads YSYEKL. This CDR3 is 14 amino acids long. The germline V and J ends were trimmed by 0 bases and 3 bases, with 8 bases remaining between them. The CDR3 here is CASSQEANYYGYTF. Here the CDR3 DNA reads TGCGCCAGCAGCCAAGAAGCCAATTACTATGGCTACACCTTC.

V and J are TRBV6-5 and TRBJ2-3; D perhaps matches TRBD2 (7 bases). Trimming shortened V by 7 bases and J by 5 bases, and 16 bases separated the two germline ends. Germline-derived CDR1 and CDR2 are MNHEY and SVGAGI. The CDR3 runs 14 residues. The CDR3 DNA reads as TGTGCCAGCACACGGACGGGGGGCGGAGATACGCAGTATTTT. Translated: CASTRTGGGDTQYF.

The rearrangement links TRBV4-1 to TRBJ2-1; 12 bases are a match to TRBD1. Germline V lookup: CDR1 MGHRA, CDR2 YSYEKL. This CDR3 region has 19 residues. J was trimmed by 7 bases and V by 0 bases; bases with no gene match: 13. Here the CDR3 reads CASSQDIEGVGQGANEQFF. For the CDR3, the DNA is TGCGCCAGCAGCCAAGATATAGAGGGCGTGGGACAGGGGGCGAATGAGCAGTTCTTC.

This chain uses TRBV27 with TRBJ2-7; 8 bases align to TRBD2. CDR1 and CDR2 from the germline V gene are MNHEY and SMNVEV (reference sequence). Losses at the gene ends were 5 bases for V and 1 base for J; bases not matched to a gene: 1. The CDR3 is made up of 13 amino acids. The CDR3 spells CASSGLASYEQYF. The DNA for the CDR3 is TGTGCCAGCAGTGGACTAGCTTCCTACGAGCAGTACTTC.

The chain has TRBV7-8 and TRBJ2-3, with 7 bases aligning to TRBD1. The CDR3 is made up of 15 amino acids. Germline V gives CDR1 SGHVS, CDR2 FQNEAQ. V lost 1 base and J lost 4; bases outside the gene matches: 5. The CDR3 loop is CASSLDRGASDTQYF. In DNA form, the CDR3 reads TGTGCCAGCAGCTTAGACAGGGGAGCTTCAGATACGCAGTATTTT. Full variable domain (rest looked up from reference TRBV7-8 and TRBJ2-3): GAGVSQSPRYKVAKRGQDVALRCDPISGHVSLFWYQQALGQGPEFLTYFQNEAQLDKSGLPSDRFFAERPEGSVSTLKIQRTQQEDSAVYLCASSLDRGASDTQYFGPGTRLTVL.

In this sample, this clone turned up a few times. The gene calls are TRBV6-6 and TRBJ2-1, with 7 bases fitting TRBD1. There are 15 residues in the CDR3. Germline values: CDR1 MNHNY, CDR2 SVGAGI (reference sequence). With V trimmed by 6 bases and J by 3 bases, 8 bases remained unmatched. The CDR3 loop reads CASSETYRGYNEQFF. The CDR3 nucleotides are TGTGCCAGCAGCGAAACTTACAGGGGCTACAATGAGCAGTTCTTC.

The genes are TRBV4-1 and TRBJ2-1; D perhaps matches TRBD2 (6 bases). The CDR3 is 13 residues long. Germline V CDR1 and CDR2: MGHRA, YSYEKL. The germline V and J ends were trimmed by 4 bases and 10 bases, with 14 bases remaining between them. CDR3 sequence reads: CASSPRLVREQFF. In nucleotides, the CDR3 is TGCGCCAGCAGCCCGAGACTAGTAAGGGAGCAGTTCTTC.

This chain uses TRBV4-3 with TRBJ2-3; D may be TRBD2 (6 bases). Germline CDR1 is LGHNA and CDR2 is YSLEER. This CDR3 has 14 residues. Trimming shortened V by 4 bases and J by 3 bases, and 11 bases separated the two germline ends. This CDR3 is CASSRDGRTDTQYF. In nucleotides, the CDR3 is TGCGCCAGCAGCCGGGACGGGAGAACAGATACGCAGTATTTT.

This clone was seen just once. The CDR3 does not end in the conserved phenylalanine or tryptophan, so this is likely a read error. V and J are TRBV4-3 and TRBJ2-4; 10 positions agree with TRBD2. Germline V lookup: CDR1 LGHNA, CDR2 YSLEER. This CDR3 comprises 19 residues. V was pared by 0 bases and J by 3 bases, with 11 bases of the junction left unmatched. DNA for the CDR3: TGCGCCAGCAGCCAAGATGGCCAGCGGGAGGGGGTCGGCAAAAACATTCAGTACTAC. Translation gives CASSQDGQREGVGKNIQYY.

As DNA, the CDR3 is TGTGCCAGCAGCTTAGCGTCGGAGACCCAGTACTTC. This encodes CASSLASETQYF. The V call is TRBV7-6, the J call TRBJ2-5; D is ambiguous. The germline V gene encodes CDR1 SGHVS and CDR2 FNYEAQ. Trimming took 0 bases from V and 5 from J, leaving 4 bases between them. This CDR3 comprises 12 residues.

This chain links TRBV5-1 with TRBJ2-3, with 10 bases lining up with TRBD2. CDR1 and CDR2 from the germline V gene are SGHRS and YFSETQ. The CDR3 covers 15 residues. The V gene end was trimmed by 4 bases and the J gene end by 6 bases; junction bases not matched to a gene: 8. As DNA, the CDR3 is TGCGCCAGCAGCCAAGGGACTAGCGCCAGGGATACGCAGTATTTT. It encodes CASSQGTSARDTQYF.

CDR3 loop: CASSDLGNTIYF. The CDR3 region has the DNA TGTGCCAGCAGTGATCTTGGAAACACCATATATTTT. The chain joins TRBV2 to TRBJ1-3; D is unclear. Germline CDR1 is SNHLY and CDR2 is FYNNEI. The CDR3 has 12 amino acids. Trimming removed 3 bases from V and 3 bases from J, with 3 bases in between.

V and J are TRBV30 and TRBJ1-2; possibly TRBD1 for D (6 bases). The CDR3 contains 13 residues. V lost 0 bases and J lost 7, with 12 bases in between. Looked up from germline, CDR1 is GTSNPN and CDR2 is SVGIG (reference sequence). CDR3 protein: CAWSVGDKRGYTF. The CDR3 region has the DNA TGTGCCTGGAGTGTCGGGGACAAACGTGGCTACACCTTC.

The rearrangement joins TRBV4-1 to TRBJ1-5, with 10 positions matching TRBD1. CDR1 and CDR2 from the germline V gene are MGHRA and YSYEKL. V was clipped by 0 bases and J by 2 bases; unmatched bases: 10. The CDR3 sequence is 19 residues long. Here the CDR3 reads CASSQDFGLGTGGNQPQHF. The CDR3 DNA sequence: TGCGCCAGCAGCCAAGATTTCGGGTTAGGGACAGGGGGCAATCAGCCCCAGCATTTT.

This clone occurred a few times. The DNA of the CDR3 is TGCAGCGTTGCTGTCAACACTGAAGCTTTCTTT. This encodes CSVAVNTEAFF. The chain employs TRBV29-1 and TRBJ1-1; D unclear. Germline lookup yields CDR1 SQVTM and CDR2 ANQGSEA. Trimming left V 4 bases short and J 2 bases short, with 5 bases between. This CDR3 is built from 11 residues.

This clone was found a few times. The rearrangement joins TRBV9 to TRBJ2-1; D not resolved. V was shortened by 4 bases and J by 6 bases, with 11 bases between the two germline ends. Germline-derived CDR1 and CDR2 are SGDLS and YYNGEE. The CDR3 has 13 amino acids. This CDR3 is CASSPTSVNEQFF. Here the CDR3 DNA reads TGTGCCAGCAGCCCGACTTCTGTCAATGAGCAGTTCTTC. Complete variable domain (other parts from reference TRBV9 and TRBJ2-1): DSGVTQTPKHLITATGQRVTLRCSPRSGDLSVYWYQQSLDQGLQFLIQYYNGEERAKGNILERFSAQQFPDLHSELNLSSLELGDSALYFCASSPTSVNEQFFGPGTRLTVL.

V gene TRBV7-2 combines with J gene TRBJ2-1, with D tentatively TRBD2 (7 bases). Germline V gives CDR1 SGHTA, CDR2 FQGNSA. This CDR3 contains 15 residues. Trimming stripped 1 base from V and 4 bases from J, with 11 bases between. The CDR3 DNA reads TGTGCCAGCAGCTTAGGTGCGGGGGCTTACAATGAGCAGTTCTTC. This encodes CASSLGAGAYNEQFF. Combining the CDR3 with reference TRBV7-2 and TRBJ2-1 gives the whole variable domain GAGVSQSPSNKVTEKGKDVELRCDPISGHTALYWYRQSLGQGLEFLIYFQGNSAPDKSGLPSDRFSAERTGGSVSTLTIQRTQQEDSAVYLCASSLGAGAYNEQFFGPGTRLTVL.

This clone was detected only a few times. The chain joins TRBV5-1 to TRBJ1-1, with D tentatively TRBD1 (6 bases). The CDR3 spans 15 residues. Germline CDR1 and CDR2: SGHRS and YFSETQ. Deletions cut 4 bases from V and 2 bases from J, with 15 bases between. This CDR3 reads CASSQTGRGNTEAFF. As DNA, the CDR3 is TGCGCCAGCAGCCAGACGGGCAGGGGAAACACTGAAGCTTTCTTT.

V gene TRBV7-3 combines with J gene TRBJ1-3, with D unresolved. V was cut by 0 bases and J by 7 bases, with 7 bases left in between. The CDR3 has 13 residues. Germline values: CDR1 SGHTA, CDR2 FQGTGA. CDR3 DNA sequence: TGTGCCAGCAGCTTAACTCGAGGGAACACCATATATTTT. Protein sequence: CASSLTRGNTIYF.

This chain links TRBV11-2 with TRBJ2-5, with no clear D. TRBJ2-7 matches the DNA end more closely, so the J call is doubtful. This CDR3 has 15 amino acids. Germline-derived CDR1 and CDR2 are SGHAT and FQNNGV. CDR3 residues: CASSQSPRVSYEQYF. CDR3 nucleotide sequence: TGTGCCAGCAGCCAAAGTCCCCGGGTTAGCTACGAGCAGTACTTC.

The chain uses TRBV28 and TRBJ2-1, with TRBD2 matching over 9 bases. Germline CDR1 is MDHEN and CDR2 is SYDVKM. V gave up 4 bases and J gave up 4 bases; unmatched junction bases: 5. This CDR3 comprises 15 residues. The CDR3 nucleotides are TGTGCCAGCAGTTGGGGGACTAGCCTTTACAATGAGCAGTTCTTC. It translates to CASSWGTSLYNEQFF.

CDR3 amino acids: CASRLSRTPPYEQYF. The CDR3, as DNA: TGTGCCAGCAGGTTGTCGAGGACACCACCCTACGAGCAGTACTTC. J is TRBJ2-7 and V is TRBV6-6; D perhaps matches TRBD1 (5 bases). Germline-derived CDR1 and CDR2 are MNHNY and SVGAGI (reference sequence). This CDR3 spans 15 amino acids. V lost 6 bases and J lost 2, with 17 bases in between.

The chain joins TRBV6-6 to TRBJ1-1; the D is unclear. Per germline, CDR1 MNHNY and CDR2 SVGAGI (reference sequence). Trimming removed 6 bases from V and 0 bases from J, with 5 bases in between. The CDR3 covers 12 residues. The CDR3 nucleotides read TGTGCCAGCAGCCCTATGAACACTGAAGCTTTCTTT. Translating it yields CASSPMNTEAFF.

The V and J genes are TRBV6-5 and TRBJ1-5, with D possibly matching TRBD1 (6 bases). Germline V lookup: CDR1 MNHEY, CDR2 SVGAGI. CDR3 length: 16 residues. Trimming took off 2 bases at V and 1 base at J, with 12 bases between the two ends. CDR3 protein: CASSYGRGSSNQPQHF. CDR3 coding DNA: TGTGCCAGCAGTTACGGAAGGGGGTCCAGCAATCAGCCCCAGCATTTT.

The genes are TRBV25-1 and TRBJ2-1; unclear D gene. Trimming removed 5 bases from V and 0 bases from J, with 8 bases in between. The CDR3 covers 14 residues. Germline values: CDR1 MGHDK, CDR2 SYGVNS. CDR3 protein: CASSPLSSYNEQFF. CDR3 nucleotide sequence: TGTGCCAGCAGTCCCCTTAGCTCCTACAATGAGCAGTTCTTC.